These 11 T cell receptor beta chains were sequenced from one sample in a study of shared clonotypes between healthy human individuals. Measured with immunoSEQ multiplex PCR; TCRdb has only the in-frame clones, and not every one. This table has roughly 2.6 million clones, approximately 94% appearing once. Sequenced: naive CD4+ T cells sorted from blood. The subset here: CD45RA+ positively selected. The receptors were sampled from a man in his late teens or twenties in good health.

V and J are TRBV2 and TRBJ2-5; 8 bases are shared with TRBD1. CDR3 length: 15 amino acids. V lost 6 bases to trimming and J lost 0 bases; unmatched junction nucleotides: 6. Germline V lookup: CDR1 SNHLY, CDR2 FYNNEI. CDR3: CASSDRGWYQETQYF. CDR3 nucleotides: TGTGCCAGCAGCGACAGGGGATGGTACCAAGAGACCCAGTACTTC.

The chain carries TRBV10-2 and TRBJ2-7; the match to TRBD2 covers 8 bases. Germline V gene lookup returns CDR1 WSHSY and CDR2 SAAADI. The V segment lost 10 bases and the J segment 4 bases; nucleotides outside the gene matches: 12. This CDR3 region has 14 residues. The chain's CDR3 is CATELAGGRYEQYF. In DNA form, the CDR3 reads TGCGCCACCGAGCTCGCGGGGGGCCGTTACGAGCAGTACTTC.

CDR3 sequence: CSVVLQGQEQYF. In DNA, the CDR3 is TGCAGCGTTGTATTACAGGGGCAAGAGCAGTACTTC. This chain joins TRBV29-1 and TRBJ2-7, with TRBD1 matching over 7 bases. Germline loops: CDR1 SQVTM, CDR2 ANQGSEA. CDR3 length: 12 residues. With 4 bases clipped from V and 7 bases from J, the junction kept 7 bases outside the gene matches.

The chain has TRBV18 and TRBJ2-2; 9 bases align to TRBD2. Germline CDR1 and CDR2: KGHSH and LQKENI. The CDR3 is 15 amino acids. With V trimmed by 6 bases and J by 1 base, 3 bases remained unmatched. CDR3 nucleotides: TGTGCCAGCTCGCAGACTAGCGGGAACACCGGGGAGCTGTTTTTT. This sequence encodes CASSQTSGNTGELFF.

The V gene is TRBV6-6, the J gene TRBJ1-6, with 10 bases lining up with TRBD1. The V and J ends lost 5 bases and 10 bases, in that order; junction bases with no gene match: 8. The CDR3 consists of 15 residues. The V gene's germline CDR1 is MNHNY and CDR2 SVGAGI (reference sequence). The CDR3 spells CASSPDRGRQSPLHF. The CDR3 DNA reads as TGTGCCAGCAGTCCAGACAGGGGGCGCCAATCACCCCTCCACTTT.

With respect to this clone: This CDR3 is also generated by other DNA sequences in the sample. V usage is TRBV11-2 and J usage is TRBJ2-7; no firm D call. CDR1 and CDR2 (germline): SGHAT, FQNNGV. V lost 0 bases and J 6 bases, leaving 6 bases between the germline ends. The CDR3 has 12 residues. CDR3 nucleotide sequence: TGTGCCAGCAGCTTAGATTTGGGCGAGCAGTACTTC. It translates to CASSLDLGEQYF.

This chain joins TRBV5-4 and TRBJ2-3; D remains unclear. The CDR3 length is 15 residues. CDR1 and CDR2 from the germline V gene are SGHNT and YYREEE (reference sequence). V was trimmed by 0 bases and J by 1 base, leaving 9 bases between them. In nucleotides, the CDR3 is TGTGCCAGCAGCTTGGTTGGCTCCCGCACAGATACGCAGTATTTT. Its translation: CASSLVGSRTDTQYF.

Notes on this clone: The same CDR3 also results from other DNA sequences found in this sample. V is TRBV25-1 and J is TRBJ1-1, with D possibly TRBD1 on 5 matching bases. The CDR3 covers 15 residues. Germline CDR1 and CDR2: MGHDK and SYGVNS. Trimming took 2 bases from V and 0 from J, leaving 10 bases between them. The CDR3 DNA is TGTGCCAGCAGTGAACCAGGGACGGTGAACACTGAAGCTTTCTTT. Its translation is CASSEPGTVNTEAFF.

This chain links TRBV10-1 with TRBJ2-2, with D perhaps TRBD1 or TRBD2 (5 bases each). The CDR3 has 14 residues. Looked up from germline, CDR1 is WNHNN and CDR2 is SYGVQD (reference sequence). The V gene lost 2 bases and the J gene lost 6 bases, with 10 bases spanning the gap. CDR3 residues: CASSEQGPAGELFF. In DNA form, the CDR3 reads TGCGCCAGCAGTGAGCAGGGACCAGCCGGGGAGCTGTTTTTT.

The chain employs TRBV30 and TRBJ1-4, with D unresolved. The CDR3 covers 13 residues. The V gene lost 1 base and the J gene lost 13 bases, with 16 bases spanning the gap. Germline V gene data show CDR1 as GTSNPN and CDR2 as SVGIG (reference sequence). The DNA of the CDR3 is TGTGCCTGGAGTGGCCCGCAAGGATTCCGACTGTTTTTT. Protein: CAWSGPQGFRLFF.

The gene calls are TRBV2 and TRBJ2-7; D remains ambiguous. The CDR3 is 11 residues long. Germline values: CDR1 SNHLY, CDR2 FYNNEI. V gave up 7 bases and J gave up 6 bases, with 10 bases separating them. For the CDR3, the DNA is TGTGCCAGCACGGAAGTTGCCGAGCAGTACTTC. Translating it yields CASTEVAEQYF.